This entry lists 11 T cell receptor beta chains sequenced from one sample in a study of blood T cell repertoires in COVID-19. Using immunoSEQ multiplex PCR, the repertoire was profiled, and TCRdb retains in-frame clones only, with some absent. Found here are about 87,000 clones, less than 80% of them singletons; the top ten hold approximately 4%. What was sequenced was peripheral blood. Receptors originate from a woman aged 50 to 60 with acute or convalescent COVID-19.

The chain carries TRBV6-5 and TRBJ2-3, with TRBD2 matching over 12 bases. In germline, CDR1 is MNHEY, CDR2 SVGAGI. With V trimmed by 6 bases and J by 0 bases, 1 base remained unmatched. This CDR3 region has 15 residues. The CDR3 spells CASRGLAGSTDTQYF. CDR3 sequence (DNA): TGTGCCAGCAGAGGACTAGCGGGGAGCACAGATACGCAGTATTTT.

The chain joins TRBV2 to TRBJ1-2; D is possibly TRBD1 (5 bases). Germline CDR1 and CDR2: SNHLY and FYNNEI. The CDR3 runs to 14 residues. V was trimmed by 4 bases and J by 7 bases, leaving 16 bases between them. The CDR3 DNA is TGTGCCAGCAGTGGGAGAGGGCGGGGGTCTGGCTACACCTTC. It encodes CASSGRGRGSGYTF.

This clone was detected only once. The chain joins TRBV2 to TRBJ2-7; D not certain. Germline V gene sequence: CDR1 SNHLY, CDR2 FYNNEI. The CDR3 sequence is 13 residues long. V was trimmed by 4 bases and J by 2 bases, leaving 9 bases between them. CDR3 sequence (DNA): TGTGCCAGCAGTGCTGGGCCAGCCTACGAGCAGTACTTC. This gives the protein CASSAGPAYEQYF.

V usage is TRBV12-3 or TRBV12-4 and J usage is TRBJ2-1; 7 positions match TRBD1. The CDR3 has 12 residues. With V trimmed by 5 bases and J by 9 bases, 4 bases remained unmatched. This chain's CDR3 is CASSPDRVEQFF. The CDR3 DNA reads TGTGCCAGCAGTCCAGACAGGGTTGAGCAGTTCTTC.

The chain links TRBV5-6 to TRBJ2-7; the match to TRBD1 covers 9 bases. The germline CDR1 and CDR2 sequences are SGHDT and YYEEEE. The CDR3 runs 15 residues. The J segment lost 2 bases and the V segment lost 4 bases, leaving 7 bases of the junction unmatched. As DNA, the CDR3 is TGTGCCAGCAGCAGGGGGGGACAGGGAACCTACGAGCAGTACTTC. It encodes CASSRGGQGTYEQYF.

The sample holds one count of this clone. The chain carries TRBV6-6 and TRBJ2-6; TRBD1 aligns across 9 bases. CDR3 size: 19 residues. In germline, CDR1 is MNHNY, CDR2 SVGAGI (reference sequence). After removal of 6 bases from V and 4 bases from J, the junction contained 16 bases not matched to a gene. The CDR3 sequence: CASSLGAPGQGSGANVLTF. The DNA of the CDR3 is TGTGCCAGCAGCTTAGGGGCGCCGGGACAGGGCTCGGGGGCCAACGTCCTGACTTTC.

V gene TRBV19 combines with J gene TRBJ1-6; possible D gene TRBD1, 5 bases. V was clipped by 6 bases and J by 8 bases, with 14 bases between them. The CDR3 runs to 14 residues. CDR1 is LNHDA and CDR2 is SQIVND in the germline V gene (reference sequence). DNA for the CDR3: TGTGCCAGTAGCACCCGACAGCTTTATTCACCCCTCCACTTT. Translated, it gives CASSTRQLYSPLHF. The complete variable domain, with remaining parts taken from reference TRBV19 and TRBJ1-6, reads DGGITQSPKYLFRKEGQNVTLSCEQNLNHDAMYWYRQDPGQGLRLIYYSQIVNDFQKGDIAEGYSVSREKKESFPLTVTSAQKNPTAFYLCASSTRQLYSPLHFGNGTRLTVT.

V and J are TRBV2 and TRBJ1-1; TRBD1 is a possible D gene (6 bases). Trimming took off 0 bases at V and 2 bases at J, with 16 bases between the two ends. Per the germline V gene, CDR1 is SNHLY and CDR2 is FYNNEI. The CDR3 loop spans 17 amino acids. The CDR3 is CASSEAAKGGRNTEAFF. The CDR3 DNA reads TGTGCCAGCAGTGAAGCCGCAAAGGGGGGGCGAAACACTGAAGCTTTCTTT.

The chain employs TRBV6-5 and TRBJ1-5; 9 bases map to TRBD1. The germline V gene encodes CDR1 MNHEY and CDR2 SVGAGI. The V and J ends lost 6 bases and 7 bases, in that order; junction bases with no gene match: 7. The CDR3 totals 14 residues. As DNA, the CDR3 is TGTGCCAGCAGGGCGACAGGGGGAGAGCAGCCCCAGCATTTT. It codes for CASRATGGEQPQHF.

DNA of the CDR3: TGCGCCAGCAGCTACAGAGGGTCTCAGGGGGAGACCCAGTACTTC. Its translation: CASSYRGSQGETQYF. This chain uses TRBV5-1 with TRBJ2-5, with a possible D match to TRBD1 (6 bases). The V and J ends lost 3 bases and 5 bases respectively, with 17 bases between them. The CDR3 has 15 amino acids. Germline V lookup: CDR1 SGHRS, CDR2 YFSETQ.

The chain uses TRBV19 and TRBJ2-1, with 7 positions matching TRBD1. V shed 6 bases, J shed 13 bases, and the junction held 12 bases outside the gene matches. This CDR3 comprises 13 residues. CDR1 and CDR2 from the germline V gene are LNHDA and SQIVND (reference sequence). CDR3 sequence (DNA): TGTGCCAGTAGCTTCCGGGACAGCCTAAATCAGTTCTTC. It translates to CASSFRDSLNQFF. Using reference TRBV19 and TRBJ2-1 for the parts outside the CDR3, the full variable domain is DGGITQSPKYLFRKEGQNVTLSCEQNLNHDAMYWYRQDPGQGLRLIYYSQIVNDFQKGDIAEGYSVSREKKESFPLTVTSAQKNPTAFYLCASSFRDSLNQFFGPGTRLTVL.